This passage covers 11 T cell receptor beta chains from one sample sequenced in a study of response to subunit inactivated influenza vaccine. TCRdb itself ran the RT-PCR reads through MiXCR, one entry per CDR3 protein. Of around 530,000 distinct CDR3 sequences listed, 12% are singletons. Sequencing was performed on PBMCs from blood, taken on the day of vaccination. Every receptor here comes from a man between 45 and 60 years old who received an inactivated influenza vaccine.

This clonotype has a count of ten or more. This chain links TRBV29-1 with TRBJ2-1, with TRBD2 matching over 9 bases. Germline V gives CDR1 SQVTM, CDR2 ANQGSEA. CDR3 length equals 15 residues. Unmatched junction bases numbered 8, after V lost 4 bases and J lost 4 bases. DNA for the CDR3: TGCAGCGTTGGTTCAGCGGGAGGAAATTACAATGAGCAGTTCTTC. It is translated as CSVGSAGGNYNEQFF.

The chain is built from TRBV28 and TRBJ2-7; a weak D match, TRBD1 (5 bases). The germline V gene encodes CDR1 MDHEN and CDR2 SYDVKM. This CDR3 region has 15 residues. Trimming removed 2 bases at V and 2 bases at J, with 13 bases between. Written as DNA, the CDR3 is TGTGCCAGCAGTTTAGAGACAGACTTACCCTACGAGCAGTACTTC. Translating it yields CASSLETDLPYEQYF.

This clonotype was observed a few times. The chain uses TRBV14 and TRBJ1-1; D not certain. Trimming removed 1 base from V and 1 base from J, with 10 bases in between. CDR1 and CDR2 (germline): SGHDN, FVKESK. The CDR3 spans 15 residues. CDR3 sequence: CASSQGVLRNTEAFF. The CDR3 coding sequence is TGTGCCAGCAGCCAAGGTGTGTTGAGGAACACTGAAGCTTTCTTT.

This clonotype was picked up many times. This rearrangement joins TRBV7-9 to TRBJ2-2; D is possibly TRBD1 or TRBD2 (5 bases each). This CDR3 has 14 residues. Germline lookup yields CDR1 SEHNR and CDR2 FQNEAQ (reference sequence). V was pared by 5 bases and J by 2 bases, with 9 bases between. The CDR3 loop is CASSKRDNTGELFF. The CDR3 DNA is TGTGCCAGCAGCAAGAGGGACAACACCGGGGAGCTGTTTTTT.

This chain connects TRBV2 to TRBJ1-6, with D perhaps TRBD1 (5 bases). CDR1 SNHLY and CDR2 FYNNEI come from the germline V gene. This CDR3 is built from 13 residues. V shed 6 bases and J shed 9 bases, with 12 bases lying between them. The CDR3 sequence is CASRGPPGSPLHF. The CDR3 coding sequence is TGTGCCAGCAGGGGACCGCCCGGTTCACCCCTCCACTTT. The whole variable domain, remainder taken from reference TRBV2 and TRBJ1-6, is EPEVTQTPSHQVTQMGQEVILRCVPISNHLYFYWYRQILGQKVEFLVSFYNNEISEKSEIFDDQFSVERPDGSNFTLKIRSTKLEDSAMYFCASRGPPGSPLHFGNGTRLTVT.

This clonotype was recorded a few times. Here the CDR3 reads CASGLTGGSYEQYF. The CDR3 DNA reads TGTGCCAGCGGACTGACAGGGGGCTCCTACGAGCAGTACTTC. The J gene is TRBJ2-7, the V gene TRBV2; 9 bases are a match to TRBD1. The CDR3 is 14 residues long. The germline V gene encodes CDR1 SNHLY and CDR2 FYNNEI. After removal of 8 bases from V and 0 bases from J, the junction contained 5 bases not matched to a gene. Full variable domain (missing parts from reference TRBV2 and TRBJ2-7): EPEVTQTPSHQVTQMGQEVILRCVPISNHLYFYWYRQILGQKVEFLVSFYNNEISEKSEIFDDQFSVERPDGSNFTLKIRSTKLEDSAMYFCASGLTGGSYEQYFGPGTRLTVT.

The chain links TRBV29-1 to TRBJ1-2; D remains unclear. CDR3 length: 13 residues. The germline CDR1 and CDR2 sequences are SQVTM and ANQGSEA. V lost 5 bases and J 4 bases, leaving 14 bases between the germline ends. DNA for the CDR3: TGCAGCGTTAGTCCCATAACGGTCTATGGCTACACCTTC. It is translated as CSVSPITVYGYTF.

This sequence joins TRBV7-3 and TRBJ2-1; tentatively, D is TRBD2 (6 bases). Germline lookup yields CDR1 SGHTA and CDR2 FQGTGA. Trimming removed 7 bases at V and 5 bases at J, with 18 bases between. The CDR3 length is 15 residues. The CDR3 sequence is CASTLEGPRDNEQFF. The CDR3, as DNA: TGTGCCAGCACCCTGGAGGGGCCGAGGGACAATGAGCAGTTCTTC.

The J gene is TRBJ2-1, the V gene TRBV24-1; D might be TRBD2 (5 bases). This CDR3 spans 16 amino acids. V lost 1 base and J lost 0, with 9 bases in between. Per germline, CDR1 KGHDR and CDR2 SFDVKD. CDR3: CATSDFKGSSYNEQFF. CDR3 nucleotide sequence: TGTGCCACCAGTGATTTTAAAGGGAGCTCCTACAATGAGCAGTTCTTC.

Only a few counts were recorded for this clonotype. The rearrangement uses TRBV2 and TRBJ2-7; D is unresolved. Trimming took 6 bases from V and 2 from J, leaving 14 bases between them. The CDR3 totals 14 residues. CDR1 is SNHLY and CDR2 is FYNNEI in the germline V gene. Here the CDR3 reads CASSGQSGAYEQYF. CDR3 nucleotide sequence: TGTGCCAGCAGCGGGCAGTCCGGTGCCTACGAGCAGTACTTC.

This clonotype was seen more than once but under ten times. The chain joins TRBV7-9 to TRBJ2-1, with 7 bases aligning to TRBD2. This CDR3 is 16 amino acids long. The V and J ends lost 3 bases and 5 bases, in that order; junction bases with no gene match: 10. Germline V lookup: CDR1 SEHNR, CDR2 FQNEAQ (reference sequence). DNA of the CDR3: TGTGCCAGCAGCTTGGGAGGGGTAGCCCGAAACAATGAGCAGTTCTTC. Its translation: CASSLGGVARNNEQFF. The complete variable domain, with remaining parts taken from reference TRBV7-9 and TRBJ2-1, reads DTGVSQNPRHKITKRGQNVTFRCDPISEHNRLYWYRQTLGQGPEFLTYFQNEAQLEKSRLLSDRFSAERPKGSFSTLEIQRTEQGDSAMYLCASSLGGVARNNEQFFGPGTRLTVL.